A selection of T cell receptor beta chains follows, all from one sample in a study of cytomegalovirus exposure and HLA in healthy donors. TCRdb keeps only in-frame clones here, not all; method: immunoSEQ multiplex PCR. The sample gives more than 140,000 clones, around 80% of which show up once; about 5.6% is in the top ten. Sequencing was performed on PBMCs. The receptor set was obtained from a man aged 30-40 years in good health and CMV-seropositive. Each CDR3 is given with its conserved first and last residue. D genes are given only for firm matches. The size field is filled for only some rows; it gives once, few, many or a size class.

D gene: TRBD2
clone size: NA
J gene: TRBJ2-1
V gene: TRBV5-1
CDR3 DNA: TGCGCCAGCGGGACTAGCGGCTCCTACAATGAGCAGTTCTTC
CDR3 protein: CASGTSGSYNEQFF

D gene: NA
clone size: NA
J gene: TRBJ2-7
V gene: TRBV5-4
CDR3 DNA: TGTGCCAGCAGCTCGGACACCTACGAGCAGTACTTC
CDR3 protein: CASSSDTYEQYF

D gene: TRBD1
clone size: NA
J gene: TRBJ2-7
V gene: TRBV6-5
CDR3 DNA: TGTGCCAGCAGTTACTCGAGGGGGCGTTGGGACGAGCAGTACTTC
CDR3 protein: CASSYSRGRWDEQYF

D gene: TRBD1
clone size: NA
J gene: TRBJ2-5
V gene: TRBV5-8
CDR3 DNA: TGTGCCAGCAGACGCAGGGGGCTCGGGGAACAAGAGACCCAGTACTTC
CDR3 protein: CASRRRGLGEQETQYF

D gene: TRBD2
clone size: few
J gene: TRBJ2-1
V gene: TRBV29-1
CDR3 DNA: TGCAGCGCCACAGGGGCCCTTAATAGCGGGAGTAGGTATGAGCAGTTCTTC
CDR3 protein: CSATGALNSGSRYEQFF

D gene: NA
clone size: NA
J gene: TRBJ1-1
V gene: TRBV7-2
CDR3 DNA: TGTGCCAGCAGCTTGTGGCAGAACACTGAAGCTTTCTTT
CDR3 protein: CASSLWQNTEAFF

D gene: NA
clone size: few
J gene: TRBJ1-2
V gene: TRBV5-6
CDR3 DNA: TGTGCCAGCAGCTTGGAGGCCGCAGGTGGCTACACCTTC
CDR3 protein: CASSLEAAGGYTF

D gene: TRBD2
clone size: NA
J gene: TRBJ2-2
V gene: TRBV7-9
CDR3 DNA: TGTGCCAGCAGCTTACTAGCGGGGGCCCACACCGGGGAGCTGTTTTTT
CDR3 protein: CASSLLAGAHTGELFF

D gene: TRBD2
clone size: NA
J gene: TRBJ2-3
V gene: TRBV29-1
CDR3 DNA: TGCAGCGTTGTACTAGCGGAGCCGGAGACGTTAGATACGCAGTATTTT
CDR3 protein: CSVVLAEPETLDTQYF

D gene: NA
clone size: few
J gene: TRBJ2-3
V gene: TRBV6-6
CDR3 DNA: TGTGCCAGCAGTTATTGGACAGCTAGCACAGATACGCAGTATTTT
CDR3 protein: CASSYWTASTDTQYF

D gene: NA
clone size: NA
J gene: TRBJ2-2
V gene: TRBV6-1
CDR3 DNA: TGTGCCAGCAGTGAGGCAGTAGCCACCGGGGAGCTGTTTTTT
CDR3 protein: CASSEAVATGELFF

D gene: TRBD2
clone size: NA
J gene: TRBJ2-7
V gene: TRBV7-2
CDR3 DNA: TGTGCCAGCAGCTTAGCTCGAGCGGGGGGGGGTTACGAGCAGTACTTC
CDR3 protein: CASSLARAGGGYEQYF

D gene: NA
clone size: NA
J gene: TRBJ2-1
V gene: TRBV14
CDR3 DNA: TGTGCCAGCAGCCGGAGGCGGGGATTGTTCAATGAGCAGTTCTTC
CDR3 protein: CASSRRRGLFNEQFF

D gene: TRBD2
clone size: once
J gene: TRBJ2-3
V gene: TRBV7-2
CDR3 DNA: TGTGCCAGCACTCTAGCTAGCGGGGGTATTGCAGATACGCAGTATTTT
CDR3 protein: CASTLASGGIADTQYF

D gene: NA
clone size: NA
J gene: TRBJ2-7
V gene: TRBV20-1
CDR3 DNA: TGCAGTGCTGGTACTAGCCACGAGCAGTACTTC
CDR3 protein: CSAGTSHEQYF

D gene: TRBD2
clone size: few
J gene: TRBJ2-3
V gene: TRBV25-1
CDR3 DNA: TGTGCCAGCAGTGTAGCTAGCGGGAAAAGCACAGATACGCAGTATTTT
CDR3 protein: CASSVASGKSTDTQYF

D gene: NA
clone size: once
J gene: TRBJ2-7
V gene: TRBV5-1
CDR3 DNA: TGCGCCAGCAGCGCTCAATCCAGGGGACCCTACGAGCAGTACTTC
CDR3 protein: CASSAQSRGPYEQYF

D gene: NA
clone size: NA
J gene: TRBJ1-6
V gene: TRBV27
CDR3 DNA: TGTGCCAGCAGTTTCAGTACAGGGACAACTTCACCCCTCCACTTT
CDR3 protein: CASSFSTGTTSPLHF

D gene: TRBD1
clone size: NA
J gene: TRBJ1-6
V gene: TRBV2
CDR3 DNA: TGTGCCAGCAGGGGACAGGGGGTTTCACCCCTCCACTTT
CDR3 protein: CASRGQGVSPLHF

D gene: TRBD1
clone size: NA
J gene: TRBJ2-7
V gene: TRBV29-1
CDR3 DNA: TGCAGCGCGATGGACAGGGGCTACGAGCAGTACTTC
CDR3 protein: CSAMDRGYEQYF

D gene: NA
clone size: NA
J gene: TRBJ2-2
V gene: TRBV6-5
CDR3 DNA: TGTGCCAGCAGTTACGAAGACAGGACCACCGGGGAGCTGTTTTTT
CDR3 protein: CASSYEDRTTGELFF

D gene: NA
clone size: NA
J gene: TRBJ2-5
V gene: TRBV7-7
CDR3 DNA: TGTGCCAGCAGCCGATCCGCGTTTCAAGAGACCCAGTACTTC
CDR3 protein: CASSRSAFQETQYF

D gene: NA
clone size: NA
J gene: TRBJ1-2
V gene: TRBV25-1
CDR3 DNA: TGTGCCAGCAGTCTATCCGGGAGAGGCTACACCTTC
CDR3 protein: CASSLSGRGYTF

D gene: TRBD1
clone size: NA
J gene: TRBJ2-7
V gene: TRBV18
CDR3 DNA: TGTGCCAGCTCACCAACAATCGGGACAGGGGGCAACGAGCAGTACTTC
CDR3 protein: CASSPTIGTGGNEQYF

D gene: NA
clone size: NA
J gene: TRBJ1-1
V gene: TRBV30
CDR3 DNA: TGTGCCTGGAGTGTTCAGCGGGGATTGACTGAAGCTTTCTTT
CDR3 protein: CAWSVQRGLTEAFF

D gene: TRBD1
clone size: NA
J gene: TRBJ2-2
V gene: TRBV28
CDR3 DNA: TGTGCCAGCAGTGCAGCCGGGACAGGGATTATCGGCACCGGGGAGCTGTTTTTT
CDR3 protein: CASSAAGTGIIGTGELFF

D gene: TRBD1
clone size: NA
J gene: TRBJ1-1
V gene: TRBV28
CDR3 DNA: TGTGCCAGCAGGACAGGGCCGACGAACACTGAAGCTTTCTTT
CDR3 protein: CASRTGPTNTEAFF

D gene: NA
clone size: once
J gene: TRBJ2-1
V gene: TRBV7-9
CDR3 DNA: TGTGCCATAGCGCGCTCCTACAATGAGCAGTTCTTC
CDR3 protein: CAIARSYNEQFF

D gene: TRBD1
clone size: NA
J gene: TRBJ2-3
V gene: TRBV5-6
CDR3 DNA: TGTGCCAGCAGCCACGGGACAGGGGGCTTAGATACGCAGTATTTT
CDR3 protein: CASSHGTGGLDTQYF

D gene: TRBD1
clone size: few
J gene: TRBJ2-3
V gene: TRBV4-3
CDR3 DNA: TGCGCCAGCAGCCCGGGGACAGGGGGCACAGATACGCAGTATTTT
CDR3 protein: CASSPGTGGTDTQYF

D gene: TRBD2
clone size: NA
J gene: TRBJ2-7
V gene: TRBV5-5
CDR3 DNA: TGTGCCAGCAAGATGTCTGGCCAGCGGGGCGATCACTACGAGCAGTACTTC
CDR3 protein: CASKMSGQRGDHYEQYF

D gene: NA
clone size: NA
J gene: TRBJ2-5
V gene: TRBV7-2
CDR3 DNA: TGTGCCAGCAGCTTGAGCTACCCTCCCCAAGAGACCCAGTACTTC
CDR3 protein: CASSLSYPPQETQYF

D gene: TRBD1
clone size: once
J gene: TRBJ2-7
V gene: TRBV2
CDR3 DNA: TGTGCCAGCAGCCACACAGGGGTCGAGCAGTACTTC
CDR3 protein: CASSHTGVEQYF

D gene: TRBD1
clone size: NA
J gene: TRBJ1-4
V gene: TRBV2
CDR3 DNA: TGTGCCAGCACAGGGGGTGGGGCTGAAAAACTGTTTTTT
CDR3 protein: CASTGGGAEKLFF

D gene: TRBD2
clone size: NA
J gene: TRBJ2-7
V gene: TRBV6-6
CDR3 DNA: TGTGCCAGCAGTTATCAAGCGGGGATCTCCTACGAGCAGTACTTC
CDR3 protein: CASSYQAGISYEQYF

D gene: TRBD1
clone size: NA
J gene: TRBJ1-3
V gene: TRBV6-5
CDR3 DNA: TGTGCCAGCAGTTCTCCCAGGGGACAGCGAAACACCATATATTTT
CDR3 protein: CASSSPRGQRNTIYF

D gene: NA
clone size: NA
J gene: TRBJ2-7
V gene: TRBV5-1
CDR3 DNA: TGCGCCAGCAGCCACCCAGGGGGGAACGAGCAGTACTTC
CDR3 protein: CASSHPGGNEQYF

D gene: NA
clone size: NA
J gene: TRBJ1-3
V gene: TRBV27
CDR3 DNA: TGTGCCAGCAGGCCGCATGGGGCAGGGGGAAACACCATATATTTT
CDR3 protein: CASRPHGAGGNTIYF

D gene: TRBD2
clone size: once
J gene: TRBJ2-2
V gene: TRBV9
CDR3 DNA: TGTGCCAGCAGCGTAGTAGCGGGGGGCGGGGAGCTGTTTTTT
CDR3 protein: CASSVVAGGGELFF

D gene: NA
clone size: once
J gene: TRBJ1-5
V gene: TRBV28
CDR3 DNA: TGTGCCAGCAGTTTAAGCAGGGGACGAGCTAGCAATCAGCCCCAGCATTTT
CDR3 protein: CASSLSRGRASNQPQHF

D gene: TRBD2
clone size: NA
J gene: TRBJ2-5
V gene: TRBV28
CDR3 DNA: TGTGCCAGCAGTCCCCGGAGCGGGAGAGGAGAGACCCAGTACTTC
CDR3 protein: CASSPRSGRGETQYF

D gene: TRBD2
clone size: NA
J gene: TRBJ2-3
V gene: TRBV9
CDR3 DNA: TGTGCCAGCAGCGAGACTAGCTCAAAAGATACGCAGTATTTT
CDR3 protein: CASSETSSKDTQYF

D gene: NA
clone size: NA
J gene: TRBJ1-4
V gene: TRBV7-9
CDR3 DNA: TGTGCCAGCAGCACTACCCGCGCGGAACGGGAGGAAAAACTGTTTTTT
CDR3 protein: CASSTTRAEREEKLFF

D gene: NA
clone size: NA
J gene: TRBJ1-1
V gene: TRBV6-6
CDR3 DNA: TGTGCCAGCAGTTACTCGCAGTACACTGAAGCTTTCTTT
CDR3 protein: CASSYSQYTEAFF

D gene: TRBD1
clone size: NA
J gene: TRBJ2-7
V gene: TRBV18
CDR3 DNA: TGTGCCAGCTCTTATGCAGGGGGCCACGAGCAGTACTTC
CDR3 protein: CASSYAGGHEQYF

D gene: NA
clone size: once
J gene: TRBJ2-5
V gene: TRBV7-2
CDR3 DNA: TGTGCCAGCAGCTTAGAAGGGCGGCTAGCGCTACAAGAGACCCAGTACTTC
CDR3 protein: CASSLEGRLALQETQYF

D gene: TRBD2
clone size: NA
J gene: TRBJ2-1
V gene: TRBV5-1
CDR3 DNA: TGCGCCAGCAGCACAGACACGGGACTAGCGGGAGTGGGCAATGAGCAGTTCTTC
CDR3 protein: CASSTDTGLAGVGNEQFF

D gene: NA
clone size: few
J gene: TRBJ2-3
V gene: TRBV5-4
CDR3 DNA: TGTGCCAGCAGCTTGGGCCGGTATAGCACAGATACGCAGTATTTT
CDR3 protein: CASSLGRYSTDTQYF

D gene: TRBD2
clone size: NA
J gene: TRBJ2-2
V gene: TRBV5-4
CDR3 DNA: TGTGCCAGCAGCTTGGTACTAGCGGAGTACACCGGGGAGCTGTTTTTT
CDR3 protein: CASSLVLAEYTGELFF

D gene: TRBD1
clone size: NA
J gene: TRBJ2-7
V gene: TRBV13
CDR3 DNA: TGTGCCAGCAGCGATGGACAGGATCCCTACGAGCAGTACTTC
CDR3 protein: CASSDGQDPYEQYF

D gene: TRBD1
clone size: NA
J gene: TRBJ2-7
V gene: TRBV29-1
CDR3 DNA: TGCAGCGTCGGGACAGGGGCCTACAAGCAGTACTTC
CDR3 protein: CSVGTGAYKQYF

D gene: NA
clone size: NA
J gene: TRBJ1-1
V gene: TRBV27
CDR3 DNA: TGTGCCAGCAGCACAGGGTGGGTGAACACTGAAGCTTTCTTT
CDR3 protein: CASSTGWVNTEAFF

D gene: NA
clone size: NA
J gene: TRBJ2-1
V gene: TRBV7-8
CDR3 DNA: TGTGCCAGCAGCCCCCAGCAGGGGTCGGTTGAGCAGTTCTTC
CDR3 protein: CASSPQQGSVEQFF

D gene: TRBD2
clone size: NA
J gene: TRBJ2-7
V gene: TRBV27
CDR3 DNA: TGTGCCAGCAGTTTAGCGGGAGCCGCCGGGGAGCAGTACTTC
CDR3 protein: CASSLAGAAGEQYF